The T cell receptor beta chain under discussion was sequenced for a study of T cell responses to AZD1222 COVID-19 vaccine. Produced via immunoSEQ multiplex PCR; TCRdb's table is partial and in-frame only. Of 90,000 to 140,000 clones detected, around 76% appear once; the ten largest clones hold 5%. As regards this clone: The antigen remains undetermined.

Study-level points and caveats: In a largely white British group with more females than males, clonal diversity was possibly underestimated.

Germline values: CDR1 LGHDT, CDR2 YNNKEL (reference sequence). The CDR3 has 16 residues. The V and J ends lost 0 bases and 1 base respectively, with 12 bases between them. The rearrangement uses TRBV3-1 (or the pseudogene TRBV3-2) and TRBJ1-2, with D tentatively TRBD1 (5 bases). The sequence was collected from an adult in good health. This specimen consisted of peripheral blood, obtained on day 0 of AZD1222 vaccination. Written as DNA, the CDR3 is TGTGCCAGCAGCCAAGATCAGGGAGGGTTTAACTATGGCTACACCTTC. This gives the protein CASSQDQGGFNYGYTF.